This TCR beta chain emerged from a study of long-term antiretroviral therapy in people with HIV. Study outcomes and limitations: Repertoires looked antigen-experienced, with only a slight naive shift after ART. Every time point showed a repertoire led by clones expanded before ART.

In this sample, this clone turned up once. Its antigen is as yet unknown. At one end the junction does not follow the germline gene, possibly because of a read error. At survey level, the immunoSEQ assay was run in its v3.0 version. The assay was immunoSEQ multiplex PCR, and TCRdb's table has in-frame clones only and misses some. The profile shows 33,000 or so clones, about four fifths of them singletons. The CDR3 extends over 12 amino acids. Looked up from germline, CDR1 is MNHEY and CDR2 is SVGAGI. The sequencing here drew on unsorted PBMCs, taken 0.3 years after starting antiretroviral therapy. The rearrangement links TRBV6-5 to TRBJ2-7; TRBD2 matches at 10 bases. This receptor was identified in a young man with HIV. The CDR3 DNA reads TGTGCCAGCGGAACTAGCGGGACCCTCCGGCAGTTC. Translating it yields CASGTSGTLRQF.